This section outlines one TCR beta chain sequence together with its context. This sample was taken from a study of blood T cell repertoires in COVID-19. Overall study: Some COVID-19 samples were acute and others convalescent; all came from the United States, Italy and Spain.

Clones were read by immunoSEQ multiplex PCR, and TCRdb kept only the in-frame ones, dropping some. The sample includes fewer than 450,000 clones, more than 85% seen only once; the top ten take approximately 0.99%. The length of the CDR3 is 16 residues. Germline CDR1 reads SGHRS; CDR2 reads YFSETQ. The V segment lost 1 base and the J segment 5 bases; nucleotides outside the gene matches: 6. The chain is built from TRBV5-1 and TRBJ2-3; 11 bases line up with TRBD2. The sequenced sample was PBMCs or T cells enriched from blood (not recorded which). The TCR sequence derives from a woman younger than 45 who had recovered from COVID-19. The CDR3 protein is CASSLSSGGAGDTQYF. In DNA, the CDR3 is TGCGCCAGCAGCTTGAGTAGCGGGGGGGCCGGAGATACGCAGTATTTT.